This paragraph reports one TCR beta chain. This sample also contains other DNA sequences that code for the same CDR3. This sample is part of a study of shared clonotypes between healthy human individuals. The V end lost 4 bases, the J end lost 0 bases, and 9 bases lay between the germline ends. The length of the CDR3 is 14 residues. CDR1 is MDHEN and CDR2 is SYDVKM in the germline V gene. Each of the donors was a healthy adult who was HIV-negative and had not had a recent acute infection or vaccination. Clones were read by immunoSEQ multiplex PCR, and TCRdb kept only the in-frame ones, dropping some. The sample consists of under 1,900,000 clones, roughly 98.5% of them appearing once.

The sequenced sample consisted of naive CD4+ T cells sorted from blood. Documented subset: CD45RA+ positively selected. The V call is TRBV28, the J call TRBJ1-2, with D tentatively TRBD1 (5 bases). The source of this sequence is a man aged 25-45 years in good health. The CDR3: CASSYSTANYGYTF. The CDR3 DNA follows: TGTGCCAGCAGTTACTCGACAGCTAACTATGGCTACACCTTC.